One and the same sample provided the 25 T cell receptor beta chains below, sequenced in a study of blood T cell repertoires in COVID-19. Data came from immunoSEQ multiplex PCR; TCRdb stores just in-frame clones and leaves some out. This table has fewer than 450,000 clones, roughly 90% appearing once. Sequencing was carried out using peripheral blood. The receptors shown here come from a woman in her 70s with COVID-19, enrolled during active disease.

J is TRBJ2-5 and V is TRBV12-1; the table calls TRBD1, which could not be checked here. TRBV12-1 is marked as a pseudogene. The CDR3 loop spans 15 amino acids. The DNA of the CDR3 is TGTGCCAGCAGTCCCTCCGAGGGGGCCCAAGAGACCCAGTACTTC. Protein sequence: CASSPSEGAQETQYF.

V gene TRBV9 combines with J gene TRBJ2-7; a possible D gene is TRBD2 (6 bases). The CDR3 length is 16 residues. V shed 0 bases and J shed 0 bases, with 13 bases lying between them. Germline V gene lookup returns CDR1 SGDLS and CDR2 YYNGEE. The CDR3 nucleotides read TGTGCCAGCAGCGTAGGTCGGGGCGGGAACTCCTACGAGCAGTACTTC. Protein product: CASSVGRGGNSYEQYF.

The chain combines TRBV5-4 with TRBJ1-2, with TRBD1 matching 9 bases. V shed 4 bases and J 7 bases; nucleotides not matched to a gene: 5. This CDR3 contains 13 residues. Germline V gene data show CDR1 as SGHNT and CDR2 as YYREEE (reference sequence). CDR3 nucleotides: TGTGCCAGCAGCCAGGGACAGGGTAGTGGCTACACCTTC. Protein sequence: CASSQGQGSGYTF.

The V call is TRBV5-1, the J call TRBJ1-1, with D possibly matching TRBD1 (5 bases). V was clipped by 4 bases and J by 0 bases, with 10 bases between them. CDR3 length: 14 amino acids. Germline lookup yields CDR1 SGHRS and CDR2 YFSETQ. The chain's CDR3 is CASSGQGLNTEAFF. In nucleotides, the CDR3 is TGCGCCAGCAGCGGGCAGGGTTTGAACACTGAAGCTTTCTTT.

The rearrangement joins TRBV28 to TRBJ1-3; D is uncertain. The V end lost 3 bases, the J end lost 1 base, and 7 bases lay between the germline ends. Germline V gives CDR1 MDHEN, CDR2 SYDVKM. The CDR3 covers 14 residues. CDR3 DNA: TGTGCCAGCAGTTTTGGCTTTTCTGGAAACACCATATATTTT. Translation gives CASSFGFSGNTIYF.

The V gene is TRBV5-1, the J gene TRBJ2-2; D is ambiguous. The CDR3 length is 14 residues. The germline gives CDR1 SGHRS, CDR2 YFSETQ. Trimming cost V 0 bases and J 3 bases, with 6 bases left between them. The CDR3 sequence: CASSLASDTGELFF. CDR3 bases: TGCGCCAGCAGCTTGGCCTCTGACACCGGGGAGCTGTTTTTT.

The CDR3 reads CASSLEGGENTIYF. Written as DNA, the CDR3 is TGCGCCAGCAGCTTGGAAGGGGGCGAAAACACCATATATTTT. This sequence joins TRBV5-1 and TRBJ1-3, with 7 bases that match TRBD1. J was trimmed by 6 bases and V by 0 bases; bases with no gene match: 3. Germline CDR1 and CDR2: SGHRS and YFSETQ. The CDR3 length is 14 residues.

The gene calls are TRBV6-1 and TRBJ1-1; D may be TRBD1 (6 bases). Trimming stripped 1 base from V and 11 bases from J, with 14 bases between. Germline V gives CDR1 MNHNS, CDR2 SASEGT. The CDR3 contains 13 residues. In nucleotides, the CDR3 is TGTGCCAGCAGTGAAGAAACAGGGCTTGGTGCTTTCTTT. Translation: CASSEETGLGAFF.

The rearrangement joins TRBV6-6 to TRBJ1-1; D gene uncertain. V gave up 6 bases and J gave up 1 base, with 9 bases separating them. The CDR3 is 13 amino acids. Germline V gene sequence: CDR1 MNHNY, CDR2 SVGAGI (reference sequence). The CDR3 bases are TGTGCCAGCAGCCTGACAAGGAACACTGAAGCTTTCTTT. Protein product: CASSLTRNTEAFF.

The gene calls are TRBV7-9 and TRBJ2-5; 7 bases are a match to TRBD1. This CDR3 has 14 amino acids. CDR1 is SEHNR and CDR2 is FQNEAQ in the germline V gene (reference sequence). V lost 6 bases, J lost 4 bases, and 8 bases stayed unmatched. The CDR3 nucleotides read TGTGCCAGCAGTAGACAGGGTGGGGTAGAGACCCAGTACTTC. Protein sequence: CASSRQGGVETQYF.

The chain carries TRBV30 and TRBJ2-3; perhaps TRBD1 as D (5 bases). Trimming stripped 4 bases from V and 0 bases from J, with 8 bases between. Germline loops: CDR1 GTSNPN, CDR2 SVGIG (reference sequence). CDR3 length: 13 residues. CDR3 coding DNA: TGTGCCTGGACCCAGGGAAGCACAGATACGCAGTATTTT. It yields the protein CAWTQGSTDTQYF. The full variable domain, with the rest looked up from reference TRBV30 and TRBJ2-3, is SQTIHQWPATLVQPVGSPLSLECTVEGTSNPNLYWYRQAAGRGLQLLFYSVGIGQISSEVPQNLSASRPQDRQFILSSKKLLLSDSGFYLCAWTQGSTDTQYFGPGTRLTVL.

Ten or more counts support this clone. The V and J genes are TRBV7-9 and TRBJ2-1; a possible D gene is TRBD2 (5 bases). V was cut by 0 bases and J by 5 bases, with 5 bases left in between. Per germline, CDR1 SEHNR and CDR2 FQNEAQ (reference sequence). The CDR3 contains 13 residues. The CDR3 is CASSLARDNEQFF. CDR3 sequence (DNA): TGTGCCAGCAGCTTAGCGCGGGACAATGAGCAGTTCTTC.

This clone has only one observation. The V and J genes are TRBV7-2 and TRBJ1-2; 9 bases fit TRBD1. The germline V gene has CDR1 SGHTA and CDR2 FQGNSA. Trimming took 5 bases from V and 8 from J; bases not matched to a gene: 12. There are 15 residues in the CDR3. The CDR3 protein is CASSPFTGTGFGYTF. The CDR3, as DNA: TGTGCCAGCAGCCCCTTCACCGGGACAGGGTTCGGCTACACCTTC.

CDR3: CACGLAGAGDTQYF. CDR3 DNA sequence: TGTGCCTGCGGACTAGCGGGGGCGGGAGATACGCAGTATTTT. This chain links TRBV30 with TRBJ2-3; 13 positions agree with TRBD2. The CDR3 is made up of 14 amino acids. Germline V gene lookup returns CDR1 GTSNPN and CDR2 SVGIG (reference sequence). The V and J ends lost 6 bases and 5 bases, in that order; junction bases with no gene match: 5.

The J gene is TRBJ2-1, the V gene TRBV28, with D perhaps TRBD2 (5 bases). CDR3 size: 16 residues. With 6 bases removed from V and 4 bases from J, the gap between germline ends came to 19 bases. Germline CDR1 is MDHEN and CDR2 is SYDVKM. CDR3: CASSGRGHGLYNEQFF. The CDR3 nucleotides read TGTGCCAGCAGCGGGCGCGGCCATGGACTTTACAATGAGCAGTTCTTC.

The chain uses TRBV7-2 and TRBJ2-2; D gene ambiguous. V was trimmed by 8 bases and J by 1 base, leaving 14 bases between them. CDR3 size: 15 residues. CDR1 SGHTA and CDR2 FQGNSA come from the germline V gene. The CDR3 nucleotides are TGTGCCAGCGCGAGGAGATCCTTGAACACCGGGGAGCTGTTTTTT. It is translated as CASARRSLNTGELFF.

V gene TRBV29-1 combines with J gene TRBJ1-1; TRBD1 is a possible D gene (6 bases). The CDR3 has 12 amino acids. Trimming stripped 3 bases from V and 3 bases from J, with 8 bases between. From germline, CDR1 is SQVTM and CDR2 ANQGSEA. CDR3 protein: CSVDAGDTEAFF. The CDR3, as DNA: TGCAGCGTTGATGCAGGGGACACTGAAGCTTTCTTT.

This clone appeared a few times. The chain carries TRBV28 and TRBJ1-2, with 8 bases lining up with TRBD1. In germline, CDR1 is MDHEN, CDR2 SYDVKM. J gave up 8 bases and V 8 bases, and 10 bases lay outside the gene matches. The CDR3 extends over 13 amino acids. Here the CDR3 reads CASLTGQGEGYTF. CDR3 in DNA: TGTGCCAGCCTAACCGGACAGGGAGAAGGCTACACCTTC.

The chain has TRBV2 and TRBJ2-3; 7 bases agree with TRBD2. Germline V gives CDR1 SNHLY, CDR2 FYNNEI. The V and J ends lost 3 bases and 5 bases, in that order; junction bases with no gene match: 2. The CDR3 is 13 residues long. The CDR3 DNA sequence: TGTGCCAGCAGTGATCCGGGGGGAGATACGCAGTATTTT. Amino acids: CASSDPGGDTQYF.

This chain uses TRBV9 with TRBJ2-5; 9 bases fit TRBD2. J lost 3 bases, V lost 3 bases, and 6 bases had no gene match. Per germline, CDR1 SGDLS and CDR2 YYNGEE. This CDR3 has 15 residues. The DNA for the CDR3 is TGTGCCAGCAGCGAGAGAGCGGGGGGCAAAGAGACCCAGTACTTC. It is translated as CASSERAGGKETQYF.

The rearrangement joins TRBV19 to TRBJ1-3, with 12 bases matching TRBD1. V trimming: 9 bases; J trimming: 3 bases; junction bases outside the gene matches: 3. CDR1 and CDR2 (germline): LNHDA, SQIVND (reference sequence). This CDR3 is built from 14 residues. DNA of the CDR3: TGTGCCAGGGGACAGGGGGCGAGTGGAAACACCATATATTTT. Translation: CARGQGASGNTIYF. The full variable domain, its missing parts supplied by reference TRBV19 and TRBJ1-3, is DGGITQSPKYLFRKEGQNVTLSCEQNLNHDAMYWYRQDPGQGLRLIYYSQIVNDFQKGDIAEGYSVSREKKESFPLTVTSAQKNPTAFYLCARGQGASGNTIYFGEGSWLTVV.

This clone was counted between two and nine times. The genes are TRBV3-1 (or the pseudogene TRBV3-2) and TRBJ1-2; 9 nucleotides line up with TRBD1. Looked up from germline, CDR1 is LGHDT and CDR2 is YNNKEL (reference sequence). The CDR3 totals 14 residues. V was clipped by 4 bases and J by 8 bases; unmatched bases: 8. CDR3 sequence reads: CASSPGQGPGGYTF. The DNA of the CDR3 is TGTGCCAGCAGCCCGGGACAGGGCCCGGGGGGCTACACCTTC.

The chain combines TRBV24-1 with TRBJ1-2, with D perhaps matching TRBD1 (5 bases). CDR1 and CDR2 (germline): KGHDR, SFDVKD. The CDR3 contains 12 residues. Trimming left V 4 bases short and J 11 bases short, with 13 bases between. Written as DNA, the CDR3 is TGTGCCACCAGTGACGGGTCAGGGCGGTACACCTTC. Protein product: CATSDGSGRYTF.

The chain has TRBV3-1 (or the pseudogene TRBV3-2) and TRBJ2-5; 9 bases align to TRBD2. The CDR3 runs to 16 residues. The junction had 7 bases not matched to a gene; V was cut back by 1 base and J by 4 bases. Germline V gene data show CDR1 as LGHDT and CDR2 as YNNKEL (reference sequence). DNA of the CDR3: TGTGCCAGCAGCCAAGGGGGGACTAGCCCTCGAGAGACCCAGTACTTC. It specifies CASSQGGTSPRETQYF.

The V gene is TRBV9, the J gene TRBJ2-2, with D perhaps TRBD1 (5 bases). The V end was cut by 4 bases, the J end by 5 bases, with 15 bases between. The germline gives CDR1 SGDLS, CDR2 YYNGEE. This CDR3 has 15 residues. Here the CDR3 DNA reads TGTGCCAGCAGCCCTAAAGGGGTAATTACCGGGGAGCTGTTTTTT. Protein sequence: CASSPKGVITGELFF.